A selection of T cell receptor beta chains follows, all from one sample in a study of cytomegalovirus exposure and HLA in healthy donors. Method: immunoSEQ multiplex PCR; TCRdb's copy keeps in-frame clones and lacks some. The table includes 150,000 to 200,000 clones, 80% detected once. The specimen was PBMCs. The receptors here all came from a boy younger than 18 in good health and CMV-seronegative. CDR3s include the opening cysteine and the closing phenylalanine or tryptophan. The D gene is left open where the match is weak. Rows give clone size only sometimes, using once, few, many, or a class for an expanded clone.

TRBD1,TRBV29-1,TRBJ1-2,once,CSVPGQGNGYTF,TGCAGCGTGCCCGGACAGGGGAACGGCTACACCTTC
-,TRBV27,TRBJ2-7,-,CASSERGGELVTYEQYF,TGTGCCAGCAGCGAACGGGGTGGGGAACTCGTCACCTACGAGCAGTACTTC
TRBD2,TRBV7-6,TRBJ2-7,-,CASSSLGRSEQYF,TGTGCCAGCAGCTCCCTCGGGAGGTCCGAGCAGTACTTC
-,TRBV30,TRBJ2-3,-,CAWSVLQATDTQYF,TGTGCCTGGAGTGTACTCCAGGCCACAGATACGCAGTATTTT
-,TRBV10-2,TRBJ2-7,-,CASRYSAEDYEQYF,TGCGCCAGCCGGTACTCGGCTGAGGATTACGAGCAGTACTTC
-,TRBV7-6,TRBJ1-1,-,CALVPEAFF,TGTGCCCTTGTCCCTGAAGCTTTCTTT
-,TRBV29-1,TRBJ1-2,-,CSVVQVDYGYTF,TGCAGCGTTGTCCAGGTGGACTATGGCTACACCTTC
-,TRBV6-6,TRBJ2-7,-,CASSYGVRPDYEQYF,TGTGCCAGCAGTTACGGAGTGAGACCGGACTACGAGCAGTACTTC
TRBD1,TRBV18,TRBJ1-2,few,CASSPRQGEFFGYTF,TGTGCCAGCTCACCAAGGCAGGGGGAATTTTTTGGCTACACCTTC
TRBD1,TRBV5-6,TRBJ1-2,-,CASSFLRDRAGGYTF,TGTGCCAGCAGCTTCCTTCGGGACAGGGCGGGTGGCTACACCTTC
-,TRBV6-1,TRBJ2-3,few,CASTLGLATDTQYF,TGTGCCAGCACCTTGGGACTTGCTACAGATACGCAGTATTTT
-,TRBV29-1,TRBJ1-1,few,CSVPGINTEAFF,TGCAGCGTTCCGGGGATTAACACTGAAGCTTTCTTT
TRBD1,TRBV6-5,TRBJ1-2,-,CASSRQGFYGYTF,TGTGCCAGCAGTCGACAGGGCTTCTATGGCTACACCTTC
-,TRBV19,TRBJ1-5,-,CASKTLEGQPQHF,TGTGCCAGTAAAACCCTAGAGGGTCAGCCCCAGCATTTT
TRBD1,TRBV6-1,TRBJ1-2,-,CASSGYRDRTNYGYTF,TGTGCCAGCAGTGGTTACCGGGACAGGACGAACTATGGCTACACCTTC
TRBD2,TRBV13,TRBJ2-5,once,CASSPRLAGGVETQYF,TGTGCCAGCAGCCCACGACTAGCGGGAGGGGTGGAGACCCAGTACTTC
TRBD2,TRBV4-2,TRBJ2-7,-,CASSPGLAGGPLFDEQYF,TGTGCCAGCAGCCCTGGACTAGCGGGAGGGCCCCTTTTCGACGAGCAGTACTTC
TRBD2,TRBV2,TRBJ2-1,-,CARGTPGLAGREQFF,TGTGCCAGAGGGACTCCGGGACTAGCGGGAAGGGAGCAGTTCTTC
TRBD2,TRBV29-1,TRBJ2-1,once,CSGSGGADNEQFF,TGCAGCGGAAGCGGGGGGGCCGACAATGAGCAGTTCTTC
-,TRBV7-2,TRBJ1-5,-,CASSPPGDYQPQHF,TGTGCCAGCAGCCCCCCGGGGGATTACCAGCCCCAGCATTTT
TRBD2,TRBV11-2,TRBJ2-1,-,CASSLDLAGGLYNEQFF,TGTGCCAGCAGCTTAGATCTAGCGGGAGGACTATACAATGAGCAGTTCTTC
TRBD2,TRBV27,TRBJ2-5,-,CASSFISGRGRAGETQYF,TGTGCCAGCAGCTTCATCTCGGGCCGCGGGAGGGCGGGAGAGACCCAGTACTTC
TRBD2,TRBV29-1,TRBJ2-3,-,CSGRTSGGAGTQYF,TGCAGCGGGCGGACTAGCGGGGGGGCTGGTACGCAGTATTTT
-,TRBV19,TRBJ1-2,-,CASSATATNYGYTF,TGTGCCAGTAGTGCGACAGCTACTAACTATGGCTACACCTTC
-,TRBV5-6,TRBJ2-3,-,CASSLGLRGGRRDTQYF,TGTGCCAGCAGCTTGGGACTTCGCGGGGGCCGTCGCGATACGCAGTATTTT
TRBD1,TRBV6-6,TRBJ1-2,-,CASSLGQGPGYTF,TGTGCCAGCAGCCTCGGACAGGGACCTGGCTACACCTTC